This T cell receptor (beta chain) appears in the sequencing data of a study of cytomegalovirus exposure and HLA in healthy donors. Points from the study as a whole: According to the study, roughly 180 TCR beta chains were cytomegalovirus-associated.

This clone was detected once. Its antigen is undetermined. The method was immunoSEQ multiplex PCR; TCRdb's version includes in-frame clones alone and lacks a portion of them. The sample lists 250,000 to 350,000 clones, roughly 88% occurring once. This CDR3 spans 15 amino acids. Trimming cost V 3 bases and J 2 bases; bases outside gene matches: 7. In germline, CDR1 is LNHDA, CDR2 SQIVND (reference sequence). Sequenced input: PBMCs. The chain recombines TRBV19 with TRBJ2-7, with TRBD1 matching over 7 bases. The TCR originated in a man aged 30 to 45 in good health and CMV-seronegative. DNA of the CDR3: TGTGCCAGTAGTATTCGACAGGGACGGACCTACGAGCAGTACTTC. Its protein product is CASSIRQGRTYEQYF.